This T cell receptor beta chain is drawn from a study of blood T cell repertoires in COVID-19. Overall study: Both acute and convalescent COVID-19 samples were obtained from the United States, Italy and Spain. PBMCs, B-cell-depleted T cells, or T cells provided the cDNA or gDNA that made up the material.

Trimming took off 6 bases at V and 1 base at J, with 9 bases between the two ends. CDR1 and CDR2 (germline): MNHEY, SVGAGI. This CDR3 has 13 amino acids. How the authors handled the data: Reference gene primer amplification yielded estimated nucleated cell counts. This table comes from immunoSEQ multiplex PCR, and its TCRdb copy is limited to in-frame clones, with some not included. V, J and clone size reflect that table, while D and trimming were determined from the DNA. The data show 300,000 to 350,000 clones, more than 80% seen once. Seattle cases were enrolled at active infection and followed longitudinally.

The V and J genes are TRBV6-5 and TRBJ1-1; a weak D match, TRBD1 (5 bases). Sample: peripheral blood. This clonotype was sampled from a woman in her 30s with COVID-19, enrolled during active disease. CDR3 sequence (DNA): TGTGCCAGCAGATGGGGGGGGAACACTGAAGCTTTCTTT. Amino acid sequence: CASRWGGNTEAFF.